The present entry profiles one T cell receptor beta chain with its context. No antigen is known for it. This sample was taken from a study of long-term antiretroviral therapy in people with HIV. Overall study results and limits: Pre-ART expanded TRB clones stayed dominant throughout, though often decreasing after ART.

Investigators performed immunoSEQ version v3.0 at survey level. Using immunoSEQ multiplex PCR, the repertoire was profiled, and TCRdb retains in-frame clones only, with some absent. Of around 19,000 clones listed, 85% to 95% are singletons. This CDR3 has 15 residues. CDR1 and CDR2 from the germline V gene are SGHAT and FQDESV (reference sequence). The trim removed 5 bases at V and 10 bases at J, leaving 8 bases unmatched. This TCR was recovered from a woman between 50 and 59 years old with HIV. V is TRBV11-1 and J is TRBJ2-1; 13 bases are shared with TRBD2. The sequences come from unsorted PBMCs, collected 4.4 years after starting antiretroviral therapy. The chain's CDR3 is CASSPRLAGGREQFF. DNA for the CDR3: TGTGCCAGCAGCCCCCGACTAGCGGGGGGCAGGGAGCAGTTCTTC.